The table lists the clone carrying this TCR beta chain with a count of one. Its target is not known. Every donor was a Caucasian adult from Nashville, Tennessee. Subsets obtained from CD4+ cells comprised CD45RA+ naive and CD45RA-negative memory cells. Assay used: immunoSEQ multiplex PCR; TCRdb lists only in-frame clones, some missing. Of about 1 million clones in the sample, about 80% were seen once. The source of the sample is a study of shared clonotypes between healthy human individuals. Germline CDR1 SNHLY, CDR2 FYNNEI. The CDR3 spans 15 residues. The germline V and J ends were trimmed by 1 base and 2 bases, with 9 bases remaining between them. The study, taken as a whole, reports: Enrolling few donors narrowed the genetic and exposure-history diversity that was represented. Non-shared clonotypes had lower generation probabilities than clonotypes shared by all four sorted-subset donors.

The rearrangement joins TRBV2 to TRBJ1-5; D remains unclear. The sample consisted of memory CD4+ T cells sorted from blood. Subset: CD45RA-negative fraction. This clonotype was obtained from a man aged 18 to 29 in good health. CDR3 amino acids: CASSEDGYGNQPQHF. The CDR3 nucleotides read TGTGCCAGCAGTGAAGATGGGTACGGCAATCAGCCCCAGCATTTT.